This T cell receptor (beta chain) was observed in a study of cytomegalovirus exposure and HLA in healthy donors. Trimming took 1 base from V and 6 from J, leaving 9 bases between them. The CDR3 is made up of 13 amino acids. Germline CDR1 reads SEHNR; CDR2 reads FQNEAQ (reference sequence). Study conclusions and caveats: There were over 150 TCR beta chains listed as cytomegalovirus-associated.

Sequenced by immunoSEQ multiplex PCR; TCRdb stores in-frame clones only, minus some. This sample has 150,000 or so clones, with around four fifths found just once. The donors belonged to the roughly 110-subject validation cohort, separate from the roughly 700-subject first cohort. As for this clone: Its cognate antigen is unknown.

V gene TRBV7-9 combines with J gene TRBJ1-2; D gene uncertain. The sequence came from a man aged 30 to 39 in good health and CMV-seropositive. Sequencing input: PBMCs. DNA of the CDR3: TGTGCCAGCAGCTTAGGTAGTGCGGATGGCTACACCTTC. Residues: CASSLGSADGYTF.